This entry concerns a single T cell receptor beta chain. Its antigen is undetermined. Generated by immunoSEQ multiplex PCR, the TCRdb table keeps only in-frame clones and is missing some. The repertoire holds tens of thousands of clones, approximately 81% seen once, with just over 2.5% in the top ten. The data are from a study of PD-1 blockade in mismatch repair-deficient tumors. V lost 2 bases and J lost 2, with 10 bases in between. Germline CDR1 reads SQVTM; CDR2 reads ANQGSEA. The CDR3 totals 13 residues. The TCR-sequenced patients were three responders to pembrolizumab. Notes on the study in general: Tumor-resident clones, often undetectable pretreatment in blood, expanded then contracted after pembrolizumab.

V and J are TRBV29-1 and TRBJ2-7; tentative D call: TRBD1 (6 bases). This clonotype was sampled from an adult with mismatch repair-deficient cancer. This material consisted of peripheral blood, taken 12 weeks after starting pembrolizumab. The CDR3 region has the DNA TGCAGCGTTGAAACAGGGTCCCCCTACGAGCAGTACTTC. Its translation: CSVETGSPYEQYF.